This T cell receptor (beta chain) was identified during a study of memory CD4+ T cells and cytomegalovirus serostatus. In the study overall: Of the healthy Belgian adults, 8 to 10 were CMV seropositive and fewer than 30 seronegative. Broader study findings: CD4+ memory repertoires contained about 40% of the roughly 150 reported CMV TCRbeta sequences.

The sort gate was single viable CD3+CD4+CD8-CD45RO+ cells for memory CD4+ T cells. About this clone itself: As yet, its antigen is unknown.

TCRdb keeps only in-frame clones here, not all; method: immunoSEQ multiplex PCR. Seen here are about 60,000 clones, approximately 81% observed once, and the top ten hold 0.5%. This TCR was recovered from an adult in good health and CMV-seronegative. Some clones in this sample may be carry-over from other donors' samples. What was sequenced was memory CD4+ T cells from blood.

The CDR3 region is CAWSAGGRSRNSPLHF. CDR3 DNA sequence: TGTGCCTGGAGTGCCGGGGGGCGAAGTCGTAATTCACCCCTCCACTTT. V is TRBV30 and J is TRBJ1-6; tentatively, D is TRBD1 (6 bases). Trimming removed 1 base from V and 6 bases from J, with 16 bases in between. The CDR3 is made up of 16 amino acids. Germline V gene sequence: CDR1 GTSNPN, CDR2 SVGIG (reference sequence).